This entry features one TCR beta chain sequence. Which antigen it targets is not known. The record has no base qualities; no much larger clone is one base away. V has 6 bases trimmed and J has 5 bases trimmed; junction bases matching no gene number 6. Taken from cysteine to phenylalanine, the CDR3 has 13 residues. The DNA shown is the 39-base CDR3, in frame from base 1. TCRbeta CDR3 regions were sequenced with the immunoSEQ Assay. After extraction, genomic DNA underwent amplification by bias-controlled multiplex PCR, followed by high-throughput sequencing. Concerning the study's data processing: Collapsing and filtering of sequences were performed to quantify the absolute abundance of each unique TCRbeta CDR3 region. T cell fraction was estimated by normalizing TCRbeta template counts to usable DNA, which was measured by amplifying reference genes present in all nucleated cells. Repertoire TCRs were annotated as SARS-CoV-2-specific when V gene, CDR3 amino acid sequence and J gene were exactly matched to a known reactive TCR set. The reference SARS-CoV-2 TCR set was obtained from MIRA and was filtered for enrichment in COVID-19-positive ImmuneCODE repertoires, whereby public or cross-reactive TCRs were removed. Based on the MIRA antigens, annotated TCRs were further analysed at the level of specific ORF or position within ORF. Breadth was defined as the number of annotated unique rearrangements divided by the total number of unique productive rearrangements, and depth was defined as the summed frequency of the annotated unique rearrangements. TCR breadth was compared between groups using two-sided Wilcoxon rank-sum tests. TCRdb provides this immuneACCESS table in a form limited to in-frame rearrangements. Some clones are lacking; in checked studies, under half of them reflect an unresolved V gene, and why the rest are absent is not known. V and J calls and clone size are given by that table; D and trimming were obtained from the DNA. In this sample the table shows under 250,000 clones, 87% of which occur a single time. The ten largest clones take up under 3% of the sample.

This entry is derived from a study of Ad26.COV2.S vaccination and SARS-CoV-2 variants (dated by TCRdb to 2020 to 2023). For context, the study as a whole: Vaccine-arm donors were drawn from COV1001, a multicentre, randomized, double-blind, placebo-controlled phase I-IIa trial of Ad26.COV2.S in healthy adults. The TCR-sequenced set comprised around 30 samples: about 19 Ad26.COV2.S vaccine recipients, 5 placebo recipients and 8 SARS-CoV-2 convalescent individuals. Investigators remained blinded to trial group allocation during experiments and outcome assessment. Sequencing of the TCRbeta repertoire served to evaluate the specificity and breadth of SARS-CoV-2-reactive T cell receptors following Ad26.COV2.S vaccination. Ad26.COV2.S was administered intramuscularly at a dose of 5x10^10 or 1x10^11 viral particles, either as one shot or as two shots given 56 days apart. Trial participants were randomized into five groups of five: low-dose or high-dose Ad26.COV2.S given once or twice, or placebo on both occasions. Findings and caveats that apply to the study as a whole: After vaccination, spike-specific CD8+ and CD4+ T cell responses were reported to show substantial breadth. Vaccine and placebo recipients had similar non-spike TCR breadth, a finding consistent with the vaccine containing only spike. The authors noted that the TCR breadth and depth analyses may have underestimated total T cell responses. Compared with placebo recipients, Ad26.COV2.S recipients showed higher spike-specific TCR breadth (P = 0.0014). Comparing responses between vaccine doses or regimens was not something the study was powered to do.

According to the study, the label for this sample's treatment or condition signals: 19 received Ad26.COV2.S at low or high dose, single or two shots; roughly five received placebo; per-sample allocation not given. Repertoires of vaccine and placebo recipients were sequenced from samples collected on day 63 after the first injection. In Cohort 1b, around 23 adults aged 18-55 years were enrolled at a single site in Boston, USA, between 29 July and 7 August 2020. As a vaccine, Ad26.COV2.S was a replication-incompetent adenovirus type 26 vector that expressed a prefusion-stabilized SARS-CoV-2 spike protein derived from the original Wuhan strain.

This TCR came from a person aged 18-60 years who received the Ad26.COV2.S COVID-19 vaccine or a placebo. This chain is built from TRBV12-3 or TRBV12-4 and TRBJ2-5; 7 bases in the middle match TRBD1. The sample in question was peripheral blood, obtained in a trial of Ad26.COV2.S vaccine versus placebo. The CDR3 reads as follows: CASRQGSRETQYF. The DNA sequence is TGTGCCAGCAGACAGGGGTCTAGGGAGACCCAGTACTTC.